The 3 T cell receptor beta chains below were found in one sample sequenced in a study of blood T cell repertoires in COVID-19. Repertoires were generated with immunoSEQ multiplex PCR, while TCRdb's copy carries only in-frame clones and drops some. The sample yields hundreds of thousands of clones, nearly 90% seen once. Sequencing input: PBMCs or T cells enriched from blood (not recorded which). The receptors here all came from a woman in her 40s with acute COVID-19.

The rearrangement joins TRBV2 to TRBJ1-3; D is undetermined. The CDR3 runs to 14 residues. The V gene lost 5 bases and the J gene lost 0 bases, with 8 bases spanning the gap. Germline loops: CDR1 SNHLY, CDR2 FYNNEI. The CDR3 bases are TGTGCCAGCAGTATGATTAGCTCTGGAAACACCATATATTTT. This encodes CASSMISSGNTIYF.

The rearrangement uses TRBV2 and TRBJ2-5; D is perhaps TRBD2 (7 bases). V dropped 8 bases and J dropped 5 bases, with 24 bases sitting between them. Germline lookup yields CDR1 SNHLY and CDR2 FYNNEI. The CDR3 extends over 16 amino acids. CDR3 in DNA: TGTGCCAGCGAAGAGGGATTGGGGGGGCATGTCGAGACCCAGTACTTC. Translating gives CASEEGLGGHVETQYF.

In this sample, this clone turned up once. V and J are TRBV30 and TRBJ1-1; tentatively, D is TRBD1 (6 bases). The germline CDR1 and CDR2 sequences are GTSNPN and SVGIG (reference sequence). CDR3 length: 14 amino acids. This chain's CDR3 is CACTGQVLNTEAFF. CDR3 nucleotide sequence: TGTGCTTGCACAGGGCAGGTGCTGAACACTGAAGCTTTCTTT.